These T cell receptor beta chains were read from a single sample in a study of vaccination and CD4 T cells after COVID-19. Their antigens remain unidentified. TCRdb recomputed calls from the PCR reads with MiXCR, one row per CDR3 protein. The data show roughly 18,000 distinct CDR3 sequences, 44% seen once. The material sequenced was CD4+ T cells from blood, cultured in vitro, taken about 7 months after SARS-CoV-2 vaccination. These receptors came from a human donor who had recovered from COVID-19. Both conserved end residues are part of each CDR3. The D gene is left open where the match is weak. A row's size may be missing; if present it is once, few, many or a size class.

v_call: TRBV20-1
j_call: TRBJ1-2
clone_size: NA
d_call: NA
cdr3_nt: TGCAGTGCTAGAGATCAGTCCCACAGCCTCTATGGCTACACCTTC
cdr3_aa: CSARDQSHSLYGYTF

v_call: TRBV7-9
j_call: TRBJ2-5
clone_size: NA
d_call: TRBD2
cdr3_nt: TGCGCCAGCAGCATACGAGGACTAGCGGGCACGGGAGAGACCCAGTACTTC
cdr3_aa: CASSIRGLAGTGETQYF

v_call: TRBV11-1
j_call: TRBJ2-7
clone_size: NA
d_call: TRBD1
cdr3_nt: TGTGCCAGCAGCCAAAGACAGGGGGCCGGCTACGAGCAGTACTTC
cdr3_aa: CASSQRQGAGYEQYF

v_call: TRBV24-1
j_call: TRBJ1-5
clone_size: NA
d_call: TRBD1
cdr3_nt: TGTGCCACCAGTGAGAGTGGGCAGGGGGGAAATCAGCCCCAGCATTTT
cdr3_aa: CATSESGQGGNQPQHF

v_call: TRBV27
j_call: TRBJ1-2
clone_size: NA
d_call: NA
cdr3_nt: TGTGCCAGCAGTTTAAGCGGGAGGGCGATCGGATATGGCTACACCTTC
cdr3_aa: CASSLSGRAIGYGYTF

v_call: TRBV4-2
j_call: TRBJ1-1
clone_size: NA
d_call: NA
cdr3_nt: TGTGCCAGCAGCCAAGAGGGGCAGGGCGACACTGAAGCTTTCTTT
cdr3_aa: CASSQEGQGDTEAFF

v_call: TRBV7-2
j_call: TRBJ1-2
clone_size: NA
d_call: TRBD1
cdr3_nt: TGTGCCAGCAGCGGAGACAGGGGGCAAGTCTATGGCTACACCTTC
cdr3_aa: CASSGDRGQVYGYTF

v_call: TRBV6-5
j_call: TRBJ2-3
clone_size: few
d_call: TRBD1
cdr3_nt: TGTGCCAGCAGTTACTCACCGACAGGGGTTGATACGCAGTATTTT
cdr3_aa: CASSYSPTGVDTQYF

v_call: TRBV20-1
j_call: TRBJ2-7
clone_size: NA
d_call: TRBD1
cdr3_nt: TGCAGTGTGAGGGGGCAGGCCTACGAGCAGTACTTC
cdr3_aa: CSVRGQAYEQYF

v_call: TRBV6-1
j_call: TRBJ1-1
clone_size: NA
d_call: NA
cdr3_nt: TGTGCCAGCAGATGGAGTTTCACTGAAGCTTTCTTT
cdr3_aa: CASRWSFTEAFF